The entry that follows covers one TCR beta chain sequence. No antigen is known for it. The sample originates from a study of graft-versus-host responses after intestinal transplantation. Method: immunoSEQ multiplex PCR; TCRdb's copy keeps in-frame clones and lacks some. Of under 75,000 clones listed, 90% were seen once; the top ten hold about 4%. This TCR was recovered from a human donor who was the organ donor for an intestinal transplant. The sequences come from unstimulated CD8+ T cells sorted from spleen or lymph node cells, collected before transplant.

For the CDR3, the DNA is TGTGCCAGCATAGGTCCGGAGGGGGGGCAGGGGACTGAAGCTTTCTTT. It specifies CASIGPEGGQGTEAFF. V usage is TRBV2 and J usage is TRBJ1-1; weak D call: TRBD1 (6 bases). Trimming shortened V by 7 bases and J by 5 bases, and 23 bases separated the two germline ends. Germline V gene sequence: CDR1 SNHLY, CDR2 FYNNEI. The CDR3 is made up of 16 amino acids.